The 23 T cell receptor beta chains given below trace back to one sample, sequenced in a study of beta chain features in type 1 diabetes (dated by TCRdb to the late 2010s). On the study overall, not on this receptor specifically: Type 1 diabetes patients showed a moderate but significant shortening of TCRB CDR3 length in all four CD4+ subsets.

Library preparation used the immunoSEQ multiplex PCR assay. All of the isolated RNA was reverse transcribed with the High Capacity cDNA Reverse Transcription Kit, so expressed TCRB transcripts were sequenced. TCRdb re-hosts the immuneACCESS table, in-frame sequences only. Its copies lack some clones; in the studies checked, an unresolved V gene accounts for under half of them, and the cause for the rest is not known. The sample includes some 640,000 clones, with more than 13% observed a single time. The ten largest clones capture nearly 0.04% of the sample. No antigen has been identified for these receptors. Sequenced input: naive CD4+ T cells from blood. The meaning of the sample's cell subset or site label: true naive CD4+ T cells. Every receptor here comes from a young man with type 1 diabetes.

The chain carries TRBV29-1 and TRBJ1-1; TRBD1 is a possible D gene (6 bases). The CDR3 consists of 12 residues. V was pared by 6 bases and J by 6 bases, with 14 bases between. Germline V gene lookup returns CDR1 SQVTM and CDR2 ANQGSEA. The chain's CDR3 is CSVSFTGSEAFF. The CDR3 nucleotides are TGCAGCGTCTCATTTACAGGGTCTGAAGCTTTCTTT.

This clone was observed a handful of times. The CDR3 nucleotides read TGTGCCACTCCTAGGGGGGGGTCTGACAATGAGCAGTTCTTC. Encoded protein: CATPRGGSDNEQFF. The chain recombines TRBV28 with TRBJ2-1, with D perhaps matching TRBD2 (7 bases). The length of the CDR3 is 14 residues. CDR1 is MDHEN and CDR2 is SYDVKM in the germline V gene. V lost 10 bases to trimming and J lost 5 bases, with 18 bases between them.

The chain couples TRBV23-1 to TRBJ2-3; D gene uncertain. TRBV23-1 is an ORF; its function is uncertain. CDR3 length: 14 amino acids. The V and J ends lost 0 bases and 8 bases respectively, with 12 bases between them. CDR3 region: CASSQSMWSGTQYF. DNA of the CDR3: TGCGCCAGCAGTCAATCGATGTGGTCAGGTACGCAGTATTTT.

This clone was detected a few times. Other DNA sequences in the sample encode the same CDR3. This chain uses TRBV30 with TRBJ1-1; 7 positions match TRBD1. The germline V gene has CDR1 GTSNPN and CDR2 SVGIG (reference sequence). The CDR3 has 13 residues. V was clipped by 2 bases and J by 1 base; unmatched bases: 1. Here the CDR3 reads CAWSTGANTEAFF. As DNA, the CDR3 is TGTGCCTGGAGTACAGGGGCGAACACTGAAGCTTTCTTT.

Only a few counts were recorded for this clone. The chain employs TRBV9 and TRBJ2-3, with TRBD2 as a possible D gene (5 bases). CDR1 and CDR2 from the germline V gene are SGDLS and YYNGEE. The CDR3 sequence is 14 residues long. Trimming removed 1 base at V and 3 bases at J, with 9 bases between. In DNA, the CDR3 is TGTGCCAGCAGCGTAAGCGGAACAACAGATACGCAGTATTTT. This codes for CASSVSGTTDTQYF. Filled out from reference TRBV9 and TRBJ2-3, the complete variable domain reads DSGVTQTPKHLITATGQRVTLRCSPRSGDLSVYWYQQSLDQGLQFLIQYYNGEERAKGNILERFSAQQFPDLHSELNLSSLELGDSALYFCASSVSGTTDTQYFGPGTRLTVL.

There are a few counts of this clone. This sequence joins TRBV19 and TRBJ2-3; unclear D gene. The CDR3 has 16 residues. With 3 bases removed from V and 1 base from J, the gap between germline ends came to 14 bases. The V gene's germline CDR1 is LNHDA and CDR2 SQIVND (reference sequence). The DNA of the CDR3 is TGTGCCAGTAGTATCTCATCGGTCCGCCGCACAGATACGCAGTATTTT. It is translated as CASSISSVRRTDTQYF.

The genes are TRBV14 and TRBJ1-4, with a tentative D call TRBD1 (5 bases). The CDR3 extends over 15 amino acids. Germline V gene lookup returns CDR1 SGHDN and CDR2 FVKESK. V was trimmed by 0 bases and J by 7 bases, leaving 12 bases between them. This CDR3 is CASSQDYQGVEKLFF. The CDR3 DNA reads TGTGCCAGCAGCCAAGATTATCAGGGTGTTGAAAAACTGTTTTTT.

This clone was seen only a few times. CDR3 nucleotides: TGCGCCAGCAGCTCCTCCCCCATAGCGGGACATTCCTACGAGCAGTACTTC. It specifies CASSSSPIAGHSYEQYF. V usage is TRBV5-1 and J usage is TRBJ2-7; 8 bases fit TRBD2. CDR1 and CDR2 (germline): SGHRS, YFSETQ. This CDR3 contains 17 residues. Trimming at V came to 3 bases and at J to 1 base, leaving 12 bases not matched to a gene.

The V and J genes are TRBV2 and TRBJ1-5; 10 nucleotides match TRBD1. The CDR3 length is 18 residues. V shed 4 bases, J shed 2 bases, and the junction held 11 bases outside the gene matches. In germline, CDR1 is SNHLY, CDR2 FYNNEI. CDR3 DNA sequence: TGTGCCAGCAGTGCGGGGGGACAGGGGATAAAGGGCAATCAGCCCCAGCATTTT. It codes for CASSAGGQGIKGNQPQHF.

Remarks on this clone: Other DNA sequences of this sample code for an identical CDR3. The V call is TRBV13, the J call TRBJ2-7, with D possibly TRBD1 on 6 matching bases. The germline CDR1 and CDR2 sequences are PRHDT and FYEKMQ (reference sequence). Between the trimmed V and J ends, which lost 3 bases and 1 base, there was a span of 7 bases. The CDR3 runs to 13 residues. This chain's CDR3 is CASSLDRSYEQYF. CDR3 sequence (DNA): TGTGCCAGCAGCTTGGACAGATCCTACGAGCAGTACTTC. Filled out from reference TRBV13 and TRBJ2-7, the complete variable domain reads AAGVIQSPRHLIKEKRETATLKCYPIPRHDTVYWYQQGPGQDPQFLISFYEKMQSDKGSIPDRFSAQQFSDYHSELNMSSLELGDSALYFCASSLDRSYEQYFGPGTRLTVT.

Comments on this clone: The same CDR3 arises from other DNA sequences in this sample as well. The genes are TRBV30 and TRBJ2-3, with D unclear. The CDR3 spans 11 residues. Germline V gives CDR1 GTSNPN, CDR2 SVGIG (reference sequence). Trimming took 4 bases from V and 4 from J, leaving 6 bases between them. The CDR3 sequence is CAWTLADTQYF. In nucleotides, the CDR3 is TGTGCCTGGACACTCGCAGATACGCAGTATTTT.

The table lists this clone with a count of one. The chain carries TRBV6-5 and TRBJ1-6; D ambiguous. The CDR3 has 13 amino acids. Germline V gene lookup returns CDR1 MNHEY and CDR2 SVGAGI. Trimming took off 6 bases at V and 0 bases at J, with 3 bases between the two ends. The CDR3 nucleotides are TGTGCCAGCAGGGGCTCCTATAATTCACCCCTCCACTTT. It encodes CASRGSYNSPLHF.

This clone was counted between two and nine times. The CDR3 nucleotides are TGCGCCAGCAGCTTGGGGTTTGGTGGACCCCAAGAGACCCAGTACTTC. Protein product: CASSLGFGGPQETQYF. The rearrangement uses TRBV5-1 and TRBJ2-5; D is uncertain. Germline lookup yields CDR1 SGHRS and CDR2 YFSETQ. This CDR3 has 16 residues. V lost 0 bases and J 1 base, leaving 13 bases between the germline ends.

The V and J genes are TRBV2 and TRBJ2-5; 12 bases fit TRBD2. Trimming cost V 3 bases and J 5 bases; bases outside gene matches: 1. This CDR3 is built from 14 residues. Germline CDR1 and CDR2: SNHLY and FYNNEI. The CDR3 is CASSETSGSETQYF. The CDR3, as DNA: TGTGCCAGCAGTGAGACTAGCGGGAGTGAGACCCAGTACTTC.

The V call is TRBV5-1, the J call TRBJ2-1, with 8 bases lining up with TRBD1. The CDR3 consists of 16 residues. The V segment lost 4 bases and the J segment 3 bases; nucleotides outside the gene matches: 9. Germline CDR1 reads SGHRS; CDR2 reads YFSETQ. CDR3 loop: CASSLREQGVYNEQFF. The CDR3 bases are TGCGCCAGCAGCCTGAGGGAACAGGGGGTCTACAATGAGCAGTTCTTC.

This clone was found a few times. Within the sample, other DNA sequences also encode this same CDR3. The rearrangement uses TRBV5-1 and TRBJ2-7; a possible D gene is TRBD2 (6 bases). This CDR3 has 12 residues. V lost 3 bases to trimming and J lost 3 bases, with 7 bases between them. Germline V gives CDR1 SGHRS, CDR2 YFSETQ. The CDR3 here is CASSSGLYEQYF. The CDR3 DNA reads TGCGCCAGCAGCTCGGGACTCTACGAGCAGTACTTC.

This CDR3 is CASSETGMSNQPQHF. The CDR3 DNA follows: TGTGCCAGCAGTGAAACAGGGATGAGCAATCAGCCCCAGCATTTT. This sequence joins TRBV6-1 and TRBJ1-5, with D perhaps TRBD1 (6 bases). V lost 2 bases to trimming and J lost 1 base, with 9 bases between them. Germline V gene lookup returns CDR1 MNHNS and CDR2 SASEGT. The CDR3 length is 15 residues.

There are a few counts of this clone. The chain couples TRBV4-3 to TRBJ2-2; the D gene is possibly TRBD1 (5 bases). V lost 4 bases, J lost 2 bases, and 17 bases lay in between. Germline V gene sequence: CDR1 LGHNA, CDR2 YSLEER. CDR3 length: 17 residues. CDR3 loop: CASSLYSPGQNTGELFF. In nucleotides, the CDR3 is TGCGCCAGCAGCCTCTACTCGCCAGGGCAAAACACCGGGGAGCTGTTTTTT.

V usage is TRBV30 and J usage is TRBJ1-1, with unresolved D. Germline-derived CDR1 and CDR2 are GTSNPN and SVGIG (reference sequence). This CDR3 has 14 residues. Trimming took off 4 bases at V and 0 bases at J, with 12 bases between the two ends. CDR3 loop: CAWTRGGMNTEAFF. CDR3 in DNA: TGTGCCTGGACGCGGGGAGGGATGAACACTGAAGCTTTCTTT. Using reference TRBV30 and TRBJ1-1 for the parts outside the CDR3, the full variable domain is SQTIHQWPATLVQPVGSPLSLECTVEGTSNPNLYWYRQAAGRGLQLLFYSVGIGQISSEVPQNLSASRPQDRQFILSSKKLLLSDSGFYLCAWTRGGMNTEAFFGQGTRLTVV.

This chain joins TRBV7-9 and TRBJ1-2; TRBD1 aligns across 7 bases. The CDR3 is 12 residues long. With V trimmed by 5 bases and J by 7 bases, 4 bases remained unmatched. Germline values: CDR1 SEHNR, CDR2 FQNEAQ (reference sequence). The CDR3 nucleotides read TGTGCCAGCAGCGATGACAGGGCTGGCTACACCTTC. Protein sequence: CASSDDRAGYTF.

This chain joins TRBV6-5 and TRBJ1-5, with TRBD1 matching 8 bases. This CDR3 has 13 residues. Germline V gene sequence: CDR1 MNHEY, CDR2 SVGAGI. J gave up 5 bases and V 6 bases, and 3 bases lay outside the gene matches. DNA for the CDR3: TGTGCCAGCAGGCACAGGGGGGATCAGCCCCAGCATTTT. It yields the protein CASRHRGDQPQHF.

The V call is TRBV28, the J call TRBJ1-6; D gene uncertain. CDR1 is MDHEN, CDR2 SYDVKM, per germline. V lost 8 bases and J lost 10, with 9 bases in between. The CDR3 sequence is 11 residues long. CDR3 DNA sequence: TGTGCCAGCGGGAGAGGATCACCCCTCCACTTT. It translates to CASGRGSPLHF.

DNA for the CDR3: TGTGCCAGCAGCCCAACCGGACAGGGCGGCACCGGGGAGCTGTTTTTT. It specifies CASSPTGQGGTGELFF. The chain has TRBV7-9 and TRBJ2-2; TRBD1 matches 8 bases. Germline V CDR1 and CDR2: SEHNR, FQNEAQ (reference sequence). J gave up 4 bases and V 5 bases, and 9 bases lay outside the gene matches. The length of the CDR3 is 16 residues.